One and the same sample provided the 18 T cell receptor beta chains below, sequenced in a study of blood T cell repertoires in COVID-19. Clones were read by immunoSEQ multiplex PCR, and TCRdb kept only the in-frame ones, dropping some. The sample yields approximately 240,000 clones, approximately 90% seen once. The sequenced material came from PBMCs or T cells enriched from blood (not recorded which). These receptors were taken from a woman aged 30 to 39 with acute COVID-19.

This chain links TRBV5-6 with TRBJ1-3; the D gene is possibly TRBD1 (5 bases). Germline CDR1 SGHDT, CDR2 YYEEEE. The CDR3 spans 16 residues. The ends were cut back, 3 bases at V and 3 bases at J, with 16 bases in the middle. CDR3 residues: CASSSYGGVDGNTIYF. CDR3 bases: TGTGCCAGCAGCTCGTACGGGGGAGTAGATGGAAACACCATATATTTT.

The rearrangement uses TRBV7-6 and TRBJ2-2; TRBD1 agrees at 9 bases. The V gene's germline CDR1 is SGHVS and CDR2 FNYEAQ. Losses at the gene ends were 3 bases for V and 6 bases for J; bases not matched to a gene: 11. The CDR3 has 17 amino acids. CDR3 nucleotides: TGTGCCAGCAGCTTCACCAATACAGGGGGCGCAGCCGGGGAGCTGTTTTTT. This encodes CASSFTNTGGAAGELFF.

This rearrangement joins TRBV6-5 to TRBJ1-2; D might be TRBD1 (5 bases). The V gene lost 7 bases and the J gene lost 4 bases, with 16 bases spanning the gap. The CDR3 covers 14 residues. Germline V gives CDR1 MNHEY, CDR2 SVGAGI. The CDR3 nucleotides read TGTGCCAGCACCAACGGGGGAATCGGCTATGGCTACACCTTC. This gives the protein CASTNGGIGYGYTF.

CDR3 sequence (DNA): TGTGCCAGCAGGCCGGGACAGGGGCTGAACACCGGGGAGCTGTTTTTT. Translation: CASRPGQGLNTGELFF. This chain uses TRBV2 with TRBJ2-2; TRBD1 matches 10 bases. Trimming removed 6 bases from V and 1 base from J; junction bases left unmatched: 5. CDR1 and CDR2 from the germline V gene are SNHLY and FYNNEI. The CDR3 has 16 amino acids.

The chain employs TRBV19 and TRBJ2-4, with TRBD1 matching 11 bases. With 4 bases clipped from V and 6 bases from J, the junction kept 2 bases outside the gene matches. From germline, CDR1 is LNHDA and CDR2 SQIVND (reference sequence). This CDR3 region has 14 residues. The CDR3 sequence is CASSTGTGGNIQYF. CDR3 DNA sequence: TGTGCCAGTAGTACCGGGACAGGGGGAAACATTCAGTACTTC.

The chain has TRBV19 and TRBJ1-5; D ambiguous. The CDR3 loop spans 15 amino acids. Trimming removed 6 bases from V and 0 bases from J, with 12 bases in between. CDR1 is LNHDA, CDR2 SQIVND, per germline (reference sequence). The CDR3 region is CASRTRSGSNQPQHF. CDR3 nucleotide sequence: TGTGCCAGTAGGACCCGTTCGGGTAGCAATCAGCCCCAGCATTTT.

This sequence joins TRBV2 and TRBJ2-5; 7 bases agree with TRBD2. Germline CDR1 and CDR2: SNHLY and FYNNEI. With V trimmed by 8 bases and J by 5 bases, 14 bases remained unmatched. The CDR3 length is 15 residues. CDR3 sequence: CASATWAGVAETQYF. Written as DNA, the CDR3 is TGTGCCAGCGCCACCTGGGCGGGGGTCGCGGAGACCCAGTACTTC. Full variable domain (outside the CDR3, taken from reference TRBV2 and TRBJ2-5): EPEVTQTPSHQVTQMGQEVILRCVPISNHLYFYWYRQILGQKVEFLVSFYNNEISEKSEIFDDQFSVERPDGSNFTLKIRSTKLEDSAMYFCASATWAGVAETQYFGPGTRLLVL.

This clone has a handful of counts. The J gene is TRBJ2-2, the V gene TRBV6-5; D remains unclear. This CDR3 contains 12 residues. Trimming stripped 6 bases from V and 5 bases from J, with 7 bases between. CDR1 is MNHEY and CDR2 is SVGAGI in the germline V gene. The CDR3 protein is CASRQHTGELFF. CDR3 DNA: TGTGCCAGCAGGCAACATACCGGGGAGCTGTTTTTT.

This clone has just one count. The V call is TRBV27, the J call TRBJ1-6, with D possibly matching TRBD1 (6 bases). CDR1 is MNHEY and CDR2 is SMNVEV in the germline V gene (reference sequence). Trimming removed 5 bases at V and 11 bases at J, with 16 bases between. This CDR3 is 14 amino acids long. The CDR3 DNA reads TGTGCCAGCAGTCGGGGGGCGCTTTCGCCACCCCTCCACTTT. Its translation is CASSRGALSPPLHF.

This clone was counted only a few times. The genes are TRBV28 and TRBJ1-1; tentatively, D is TRBD1 (5 bases). V was shortened by 1 base and J by 0 bases, with 6 bases between the two germline ends. The length of the CDR3 is 14 residues. The germline V gene encodes CDR1 MDHEN and CDR2 SYDVKM. CDR3 sequence: CASSLLQVNTEAFF. The CDR3, as DNA: TGTGCCAGCAGTTTATTACAGGTGAACACTGAAGCTTTCTTT.

The chain has TRBV27 and TRBJ2-7, with 10 nucleotides matching TRBD1. The CDR3 extends over 15 amino acids. V lost 2 bases, J lost 7 bases, and 8 bases stayed unmatched. Germline CDR1 MNHEY, CDR2 SMNVEV (reference sequence). CDR3 loop: CASSLTGTGVEEQYF. DNA for the CDR3: TGTGCCAGCAGTTTAACCGGGACAGGGGTGGAAGAGCAGTACTTC.

The V gene is TRBV6-5, the J gene TRBJ1-4; D gene unclear. Germline V lookup: CDR1 MNHEY, CDR2 SVGAGI. V lost 4 bases and J lost 7, with 16 bases in between. CDR3 length: 15 residues. CDR3 loop: CASSSTARYGEKLFF. The CDR3 DNA reads as TGTGCCAGCAGTTCTACTGCCCGGTACGGTGAAAAACTGTTTTTT.

The chain recombines TRBV19 with TRBJ1-4; 11 bases fit TRBD1. The CDR3 is 15 amino acids. Germline V CDR1 and CDR2: LNHDA, SQIVND (reference sequence). With V trimmed by 6 bases and J by 7 bases, 7 bases remained unmatched. The CDR3 is CASSTGQGAGEKLFF. CDR3 bases: TGTGCCAGTAGCACCGGACAGGGGGCAGGTGAAAAACTGTTTTTT.

This clone was picked up a small number of times. Other nucleotide sequences from this sample produce the same CDR3. The V gene is TRBV12-3 or TRBV12-4, the J gene TRBJ2-1, with D unresolved. The germline V and J ends were trimmed by 3 bases and 0 bases, with 3 bases remaining between them. The CDR3 runs 13 residues. The DNA for the CDR3 is TGTGCCAGCAGTTTCAGCTCCTACAATGAGCAGTTCTTC. Translation gives CASSFSSYNEQFF.

The chain employs TRBV18 and TRBJ2-7; D ambiguous. The V end lost 0 bases, the J end lost 4 bases, and 7 bases lay between the germline ends. Germline V gene data show CDR1 as KGHSH and CDR2 as LQKENI. The CDR3 is 13 residues long. In DNA, the CDR3 is TGTGCCAGCTCACCACCTGACGGGTACGAGCAGTACTTC. The encoded protein is CASSPPDGYEQYF.

This clone turned up a few times. CDR3 in amino acids: CASSSPLQGVSYEQYF. In DNA form, the CDR3 reads TGTGCCAGCAGCTCACCATTACAGGGGGTCTCCTACGAGCAGTACTTC. The chain uses TRBV7-9 and TRBJ2-7; 8 bases line up with TRBD1. Germline trimming cut 4 bases from V and 0 bases from J; bases unmatched to any gene: 8. CDR3 length: 16 residues. Germline CDR1 and CDR2: SEHNR and FQNEAQ (reference sequence).

This chain joins TRBV7-2 and TRBJ1-1, with TRBD1 identical over 7 bases. Losses at the gene ends were 5 bases for V and 5 bases for J; bases not matched to a gene: 11. The CDR3 totals 15 residues. Germline CDR1 SGHTA, CDR2 FQGNSA. CDR3 in amino acids: CASSLGGQMGTEAFF. CDR3 sequence (DNA): TGTGCCAGCAGCCTAGGGGGACAGATGGGTACTGAAGCTTTCTTT.

This clone was observed a handful of times. The rearrangement uses TRBV6-4 and TRBJ2-1, with TRBD2 matching 12 bases. J lost 6 bases, V lost 0 bases, and 3 bases had no gene match. This CDR3 has 16 amino acids. The germline CDR1 and CDR2 sequences are MRHNA and SNTAGT. CDR3: CASSDSASGGANEQFF. DNA of the CDR3: TGTGCCAGCAGTGACTCTGCTAGCGGGGGGGCCAATGAGCAGTTCTTC.